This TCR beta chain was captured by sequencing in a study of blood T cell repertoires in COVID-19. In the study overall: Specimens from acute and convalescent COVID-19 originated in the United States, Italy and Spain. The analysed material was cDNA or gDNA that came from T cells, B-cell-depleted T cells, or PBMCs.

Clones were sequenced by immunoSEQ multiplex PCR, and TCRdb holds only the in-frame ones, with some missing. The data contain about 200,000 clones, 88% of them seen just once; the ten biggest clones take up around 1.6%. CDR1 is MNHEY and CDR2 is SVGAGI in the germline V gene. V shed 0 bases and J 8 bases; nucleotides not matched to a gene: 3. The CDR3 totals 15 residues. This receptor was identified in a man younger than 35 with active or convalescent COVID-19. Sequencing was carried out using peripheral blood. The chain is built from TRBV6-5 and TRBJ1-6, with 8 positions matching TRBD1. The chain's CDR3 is CASSYSQGAYSPLHF. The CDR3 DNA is TGTGCCAGCAGTTACTCTCAGGGGGCATATTCACCCCTCCACTTT.